This T cell receptor (beta chain) was profiled in a study of OX40 agonist ivuxolimab in advanced cancers. Study in general: Eligibility admitted prior anti-PD-1, anti-PD-L1 or anti-CTLA-4 therapy; around 38% had some.

As for this clone: Its antigen is not known.

Study-wide findings and caveats: Clonal expansion was seen in CD4+ and CD8+ blood T cells by week 6 at 0.1 to 3.0 mg/kg. Averaging showed that CD8+ T cells had more expanded clones than CD4+ did.

Some clones are missing from TCRdb's copy, which holds only in-frame ones; the method was immunoSEQ multiplex PCR. The sample includes around 63,000 clones, about 92% seen only once; the top ten take approximately 0.99%. Unmatched junction bases numbered 13, after V lost 0 bases and J lost 12 bases. CDR1 and CDR2 (germline): SGHTA, FQGNSA. This CDR3 is built from 15 residues. The chain is built from TRBV7-2 and TRBJ1-2; 7 nucleotides match TRBD1. The origin of this receptor is an adult with an advanced solid tumor such as melanoma, head and neck, liver or kidney cancer. The sequencing used CD4+ or CD8+ T cells sorted from blood, collected in a trial of the OX40 agonist ivuxolimab. DNA of the CDR3: TGTGCCAGCAGCTTAGCGACGGTACAGGGGCGACGGGACACCTTC. It specifies CASSLATVQGRRDTF.